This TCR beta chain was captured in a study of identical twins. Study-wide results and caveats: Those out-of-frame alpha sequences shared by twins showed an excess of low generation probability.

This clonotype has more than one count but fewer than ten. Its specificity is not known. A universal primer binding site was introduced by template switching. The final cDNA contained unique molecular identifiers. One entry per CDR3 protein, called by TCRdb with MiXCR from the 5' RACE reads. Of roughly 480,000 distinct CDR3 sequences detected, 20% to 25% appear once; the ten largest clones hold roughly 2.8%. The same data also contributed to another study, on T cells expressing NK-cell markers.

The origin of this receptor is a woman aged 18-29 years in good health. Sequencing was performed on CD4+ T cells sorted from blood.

CDR3 nucleotide sequence: TGTGCCAGCAGCATGGAACTAGCGGGAAGTAATGAGCAGTTCTTC. Protein: CASSMELAGSNEQFF. The chain couples TRBV7-9 to TRBJ2-1; 10 nucleotides line up with TRBD2. The V and J ends lost 5 bases and 7 bases, in that order; junction bases with no gene match: 8. Germline V gene data show CDR1 as SEHNR and CDR2 as FQNEAQ (reference sequence). The CDR3 length is 15 residues.